This entry lists 14 T cell receptor beta chains sequenced from one sample in a study of HIV-infected patients and healthy controls. 500 ng RNA was reverse transcribed with alpha and beta constant-region primers. Each of the alpha and beta chains got its own library through chain-specific third strand synthesis with indices. TCRdb called the 5' RACE reads again in MiXCR, with one record for every CDR3 protein. This sample has 18,000 or so distinct CDR3 sequences; 9.5% to 15% occur once, and the top ten carry approximately 10%. No cell fractionation was done, so the repertoire covers all unsorted peripheral blood T cells. Material: blood. These receptors were obtained from an adult in good health.

This clonotype was seen ten or more times. This chain joins TRBV6-4 and TRBJ2-3, with TRBD2 matching 10 bases. Germline V CDR1 and CDR2: MRHNA, SNTAGT. Unmatched junction bases numbered 7, after V lost 5 bases and J lost 2 bases. The CDR3 is made up of 16 amino acids. CDR3 region: CASSRLAGDTTDTQYF. Here the CDR3 DNA reads TGTGCCAGCAGTCGGCTAGCGGGGGATACCACAGATACGCAGTATTTT.

There are many counts of this clonotype. Its ends do not fully match the called genes, so a read error is possible. This sequence joins TRBV7-7 and TRBJ2-3, with D possibly called TRBD1 or TRBD2 (5 bases each). In germline, CDR1 is SSHAT, CDR2 FNYEAQ (reference sequence). The CDR3 sequence is 14 residues long. CDR3 protein: CASSLDGAADTQYF. The CDR3 region has the DNA TGTGCTAGCAGCTTAGACGGGGCGGCGGATACGCAGTATTTT.

CDR3 in amino acids: CASSQTDDNTEAFF. In DNA, the CDR3 is TGTGCCAGCAGCCAGACAGACGATAACACTGAAGCTTTCTTT. The genes are TRBV4-2 and TRBJ1-1; the D gene is possibly TRBD1 (5 bases). Trimming stripped 3 bases from V and 2 bases from J, with 10 bases between. This CDR3 has 14 residues. Germline CDR1 is LGHNA and CDR2 is YNFKEQ.

This clonotype was recorded many times. The CDR3 region has the DNA TGTGCCAGCAGTTACTATCGTGGGGATGGCTACACCTTC. Encoded protein: CASSYYRGDGYTF. J is TRBJ1-2 and V is TRBV6-2 or TRBV6-3, with no clear D. Deletions cut 1 base from V and 6 bases from J, with 9 bases between. The CDR3 runs 13 residues. Germline V lookup: CDR1 MNHEY, CDR2 SVGEGT.

By share of the sample, this clonotype is medium-sized. CDR3 amino acids: CASSQGQAYSNQPQHF. The CDR3 bases are TGTGCCAGCAGCCAAGGACAGGCATATAGCAATCAGCCCCAGCATTTT. The chain uses TRBV4-2 and TRBJ1-5; a weak D match, TRBD1 (6 bases). Trimming took 1 base from V and 0 from J, leaving 10 bases between them. The CDR3 spans 16 residues. Germline CDR1 LGHNA, CDR2 YNFKEQ.

This clonotype was recorded at least ten times. This chain links TRBV6-5 with TRBJ2-1; 8 bases align to TRBD2. Trimming took 3 bases from V and 0 from J; bases not matched to a gene: 7. Germline V gene data show CDR1 as MNHEY and CDR2 as SVGAGI. CDR3 size: 17 residues. In DNA form, the CDR3 reads TGTGCCAGCAGTTATCAGGCTAGCGGGCTCTCCTACAATGAGCAGTTCTTC. It yields the protein CASSYQASGLSYNEQFF.

The chain links TRBV4-1 to TRBJ1-1, with D perhaps matching TRBD1 (5 bases). This CDR3 has 17 residues. V lost 1 base, J lost 1 base, and 16 bases lay in between. Germline-derived CDR1 and CDR2 are MGHRA and YSYEKL. The CDR3 coding sequence is TGCGCCAGCAGCCAAGGACTTAGGCAGGGAGGGAACACTGAAGCTTTCTTT. Translated, it gives CASSQGLRQGGNTEAFF.

At least ten counts were recorded for this clonotype. The chain recombines TRBV7-2 with TRBJ1-5; a possible D gene is TRBD1 (5 bases). CDR3 length: 15 amino acids. CDR1 is SGHTA and CDR2 is FQGNSA in the germline V gene. V gave up 1 base and J gave up 7 bases, with 14 bases separating them. The CDR3 DNA is TGTGCCAGCAGCTTAGGTGTCAGGGAAGGGCAGCCCCAGCATTTT. Residues: CASSLGVREGQPQHF.

The J gene is TRBJ1-2, the V gene TRBV29-1; D uncertain. The CDR3 runs 11 residues. CDR1 and CDR2 from the germline V gene are SQVTM and ANQGSEA. V was pared by 3 bases and J by 9 bases, with 11 bases between. For the CDR3, the DNA is TGCAGCGTTGATCCATCGGACCGCTACACCTTC. It translates to CSVDPSDRYTF.

This clonotype was found many times. This chain uses TRBV7-9 with TRBJ1-2; weak D call: TRBD1 (6 bases). The V end was cut by 6 bases, the J end by 9 bases, with 11 bases between. The CDR3 consists of 11 residues. From germline, CDR1 is SEHNR and CDR2 FQNEAQ (reference sequence). The DNA for the CDR3 is TGTGCCAGCAGTCTGGGGGCAAGCTACACCTTC. This gives the protein CASSLGASYTF. Together with reference TRBV7-9 and TRBJ1-2, the CDR3 gives the full variable domain: DTGVSQNPRHKITKRGQNVTFRCDPISEHNRLYWYRQTLGQGPEFLTYFQNEAQLEKSRLLSDRFSAERPKGSFSTLEIQRTEQGDSAMYLCASSLGASYTFGSGTRLTVV.

About this clonotype: This may arise from a read error, as a much more abundant clone is one base away. This chain connects TRBV18 to TRBJ1-1; D gene uncertain. V shed 3 bases and J shed 10 bases, with 15 bases lying between them. Per the germline V gene, CDR1 is KGHSH and CDR2 is LQKENI. The CDR3 has 13 residues. The CDR3 region has the DNA TGTGCCAGCTCACCTGACCGACGGTATGGAGCTTTCTTT. Its protein is CASSPDRRYGAFF.

This clonotype occurred many times. The chain couples TRBV12-3 or TRBV12-4 to TRBJ2-5; 11 bases are shared with TRBD2. The CDR3 runs 18 residues. Trimming cost V 5 bases and J 0 bases; bases outside gene matches: 11. The CDR3 sequence: CASSLTSGGKLYQETQYF. CDR3 sequence (DNA): TGTGCCAGCAGTCTAACTAGCGGGGGAAAACTGTACCAAGAGACCCAGTACTTC.

By share, this clonotype counts as medium-sized (0.01 to 0.1%). The J gene is TRBJ1-2, the V gene TRBV7-9, with 7 bases that match TRBD1. CDR1 is SEHNR and CDR2 is FQNEAQ in the germline V gene (reference sequence). V lost 4 bases to trimming and J lost 7 bases; unmatched junction nucleotides: 15. The CDR3 consists of 16 residues. The CDR3 coding sequence is TGTGCCAGCAGCTCGCGAACCTGGACAGGAATTCGTGGCTACACCTTC. Its protein is CASSSRTWTGIRGYTF. Full variable domain (remainder filled in from reference TRBV7-9 and TRBJ1-2): DTGVSQNPRHKITKRGQNVTFRCDPISEHNRLYWYRQTLGQGPEFLTYFQNEAQLEKSRLLSDRFSAERPKGSFSTLEIQRTEQGDSAMYLCASSSRTWTGIRGYTFGSGTRLTVV.

The chain is built from TRBV5-1 and TRBJ2-5; 11 nucleotides match TRBD2. Germline CDR1 is SGHRS and CDR2 is YFSETQ. J was trimmed by 2 bases and V by 2 bases; bases with no gene match: 2. The CDR3 sequence is 15 residues long. CDR3 in amino acids: CASSFLAGGQETQYF. CDR3 nucleotides: TGCGCCAGCAGCTTTCTAGCGGGGGGTCAAGAGACCCAGTACTTC.